Listed here are 21 T cell receptor beta chains from one sample, sequenced in a study of early T cells in non-severe SARS-CoV-2 infection. TCRdb re-called the 5' RACE reads through MiXCR, storing one row per CDR3 protein. In the table there are fewer than 80,000 distinct CDR3 sequences, over 9% of which are singletons. Sample: whole blood, taken at baseline. Receptor source: an adult who was a healthcare worker with PCR-confirmed SARS-CoV-2 infection or an uninfected control (not recorded which).

The genes are TRBV12-3 or TRBV12-4 and TRBJ2-5; 9 positions agree with TRBD1. The CDR3 runs to 12 residues. The trim removed 5 bases at V and 7 bases at J, leaving 2 bases unmatched. CDR3 DNA sequence: TGTGCCAGCAGTCTGGACAGGGGGACCCAGTACTTC. Its translation: CASSLDRGTQYF.

The genes are TRBV5-1 and TRBJ2-3, with D possibly TRBD2 on 6 matching bases. V lost 6 bases, J lost 3 bases, and 17 bases lay in between. The CDR3 length is 15 residues. Germline-derived CDR1 and CDR2 are SGHRS and YFSETQ. The CDR3 spells CASTRTSSTTDTQYF. The DNA of the CDR3 is TGCGCCAGCACCCGAACTAGCAGTACTACAGATACGCAGTATTTT.

The V and J genes are TRBV7-3 and TRBJ2-2; no definite D call. Germline-derived CDR1 and CDR2 are SGHTA and FQGTGA. CDR3 size: 16 residues. V was clipped by 5 bases and J by 4 bases, with 17 bases between them. The CDR3 bases are TGTGCCAGCAGCAAAAGTGGAACACCAGGCACCGGGGAGCTGTTTTTT. Translating it yields CASSKSGTPGTGELFF.

The chain recombines TRBV4-1 with TRBJ2-3; TRBD2 is a possible D gene (7 bases). Germline V lookup: CDR1 MGHRA, CDR2 YSYEKL. The V end was cut by 4 bases, the J end by 2 bases, with 19 bases between. This CDR3 is 17 amino acids long. This chain's CDR3 is CASSPYGGGGATDTQYF. The CDR3 region has the DNA TGCGCCAGCAGCCCTTATGGGGGCGGGGGCGCCACAGATACGCAGTATTTT.

This clonotype has a count of ten or more. The J gene is TRBJ1-1, the V gene TRBV20-1; D unresolved. V was clipped by 0 bases and J by 1 base, with 9 bases between them. The CDR3 runs to 14 residues. CDR1 is DFQATT and CDR2 is SNEGSKA in the germline V gene (reference sequence). Here the CDR3 reads CSARDPRGNTEAFF. CDR3 nucleotides: TGCAGTGCTAGAGACCCTAGAGGGAACACTGAAGCTTTCTTT.

In this sample, this clonotype turned up many times. This chain uses TRBV11-2 with TRBJ2-1; D is possibly TRBD2 (5 bases). The CDR3 runs to 15 residues. V was shortened by 2 bases and J by 4 bases, with 12 bases between the two germline ends. Germline V gene lookup returns CDR1 SGHAT and CDR2 FQNNGV. CDR3: CASSLLAGQYNEQFF. For the CDR3, the DNA is TGTGCCAGCAGCTTACTAGCCGGCCAATACAATGAGCAGTTCTTC.

As for this clonotype: This could be a read error, since a much larger clone is one nucleotide away. CDR3 protein: CVSSLVSDTGNSPLHF. CDR3 bases: TGTGTCAGCAGCTTAGTATCAGACACGGGGAATTCACCCCTCCACTTT. V and J are TRBV7-2 and TRBJ1-6, with no clear D. There are 16 residues in the CDR3. Germline V gene sequence: CDR1 SGHTA, CDR2 FQGNSA.

The chain joins TRBV12-3 or TRBV12-4 to TRBJ1-1, with D possibly being TRBD1 (5 bases). The CDR3 is 17 residues long. V was shortened by 3 bases and J by 9 bases, with 26 bases between the two germline ends. This chain's CDR3 is CASSFVGVQLLTPQAFF. The CDR3 DNA reads TGTGCCAGCAGTTTTGTGGGGGTCCAACTACTAACCCCCCAAGCTTTCTTT.

There are many counts of this clonotype. This rearrangement joins TRBV7-9 to TRBJ2-3; D ambiguous. V lost 5 bases and J lost 6, with 3 bases in between. The CDR3 loop spans 10 amino acids. From germline, CDR1 is SEHNR and CDR2 FQNEAQ (reference sequence). DNA for the CDR3: TGTGCCAGCAGCCACGATACGCAGTATTTT. Its translation: CASSHDTQYF.

This clonotype was observed a few times. The V call is TRBV29-1, the J call TRBJ2-3; D is uncertain. With 1 base removed from V and 0 bases from J, the gap between germline ends came to 8 bases. Germline CDR1 and CDR2: SQVTM and ANQGSEA. This CDR3 region has 14 residues. The CDR3 loop reads CSVEGELSTDTQYF. DNA for the CDR3: TGCAGCGTTGAAGGAGAGCTTAGCACAGATACGCAGTATTTT.

This clonotype has at least ten counts. The chain couples TRBV20-1 to TRBJ2-1, with 9 bases identical to TRBD2. The CDR3 runs 14 residues. J was trimmed by 8 bases and V by 2 bases; bases with no gene match: 7. Germline CDR1 DFQATT, CDR2 SNEGSKA (reference sequence). The CDR3 DNA follows: TGCAGTGCTAGATCAGCGGGGGGTAAGGATGAGCAGTTCTTC. It translates to CSARSAGGKDEQFF.

In this sample, this clonotype turned up a few times. This chain links TRBV4-1 with TRBJ1-2, with D unresolved. The CDR3 covers 12 residues. With 3 bases removed from V and 2 bases from J, the gap between germline ends came to 4 bases. Germline values: CDR1 MGHRA, CDR2 YSYEKL. CDR3: CASSQVNYGYTF. For the CDR3, the DNA is TGCGCCAGCAGCCAGGTCAACTATGGCTACACCTTC.

This chain connects TRBV6-5 to TRBJ1-1, with 9 bases matching TRBD1. Germline V gene data show CDR1 as MNHEY and CDR2 as SVGAGI. The CDR3 has 14 amino acids. V trimming: 7 bases; J trimming: 8 bases; junction bases outside the gene matches: 11. CDR3 region: CASNRRDRDPEAFF. In DNA form, the CDR3 reads TGTGCCAGCAATCGCCGGGACAGGGATCCCGAAGCTTTCTTT.

The chain joins TRBV5-1 to TRBJ1-4; 9 nucleotides line up with TRBD1. V dropped 2 bases and J dropped 6; count of bases not matched to a gene: 2. CDR1 and CDR2 (germline): SGHRS, YFSETQ. This CDR3 has 14 residues. This chain's CDR3 is CASSFDRGYEKLFF. The CDR3 region has the DNA TGCGCCAGCAGCTTTGACAGGGGGTATGAAAAACTGTTTTTT.

This rearrangement joins TRBV7-6 to TRBJ1-2; D is uncertain. Between the trimmed V and J ends, which lost 4 bases and 4 bases, there was a span of 13 bases. This CDR3 comprises 14 residues. Germline CDR1 reads SGHVS; CDR2 reads FNYEAQ. CDR3 sequence (DNA): TGTGCCAGCAGCTCCAACACCCCCCCCTATGGCTACACCTTC. Protein: CASSSNTPPYGYTF.

The chain is built from TRBV20-1 and TRBJ1-1; 8 bases fit TRBD1. Germline V CDR1 and CDR2: DFQATT, SNEGSKA (reference sequence). J lost 5 bases, V lost 3 bases, and 8 bases had no gene match. CDR3 length: 14 amino acids. The CDR3 DNA is TGCAGTGCTAGGGTCGGACAGGGTGGAACTGAAGCTTTCTTT. Its protein is CSARVGQGGTEAFF.

This clonotype was seen at least ten times. V gene TRBV5-6 combines with J gene TRBJ1-6; possible D gene TRBD1, 5 bases. Germline V gene lookup returns CDR1 SGHDT and CDR2 YYEEEE. V was clipped by 2 bases and J by 6 bases, with 6 bases between them. The CDR3 length is 13 residues. The CDR3 nucleotides read TGTGCCAGCAGCTTTGACAGTAATTCACCCCTCCACTTT. Its protein product is CASSFDSNSPLHF.

This clonotype appeared many times. The CDR3 loop is CSAEPGTGAKNIQYF. The CDR3, as DNA: TGCAGTGCTGAACCAGGGACAGGAGCCAAAAACATTCAGTACTTC. This chain connects TRBV20-1 to TRBJ2-4; TRBD1 matches at 8 bases. Germline V gene lookup returns CDR1 DFQATT and CDR2 SNEGSKA (reference sequence). The CDR3 is made up of 15 amino acids. Trimming removed 5 bases from V and 0 bases from J; junction bases left unmatched: 6.

This clonotype was recorded at least ten times. The chain is built from TRBV6-2 or TRBV6-3 and TRBJ1-1; D not certain. V was clipped by 0 bases and J by 0 bases, with 14 bases between them. There are 17 residues in the CDR3. Germline CDR1 and CDR2: MNHEY and SVGEGT. CDR3 residues: CASSYSGQSNMNTEAFF. DNA for the CDR3: TGTGCCAGCAGTTACTCGGGTCAGTCAAACATGAACACTGAAGCTTTCTTT.

This clonotype has ten or more counts. The rearrangement links TRBV28 to TRBJ2-6, with TRBD1 as a possible D gene (7 bases). The CDR3 has 15 residues. V lost 6 bases, J lost 3 bases, and 12 bases lay in between. Germline lookup yields CDR1 MDHEN and CDR2 SYDVKM. The CDR3: CASSRQGGGANVLTF. Here the CDR3 DNA reads TGTGCCAGCAGCCGTCAGGGGGGTGGGGCCAACGTCCTGACTTTC.

A note on this clonotype: At one boundary the junction diverges from the germline segment, which might be a read error. The chain couples TRBV18 to TRBJ1-3, with D unclear. Germline-derived CDR1 and CDR2 are KGHSH and LQKENI. The CDR3 contains 14 residues. Here the CDR3 reads CASSPPGPGNSIYF. CDR3 bases: TGTGCCAGCTCACCTCCCGGGCCTGGAAACTCCATATATTTT.